The text below deals with one T cell receptor beta chain. This sample is drawn from a study of technical replicates of blood from several donors. The trim removed 6 bases at V and 5 bases at J, leaving 12 bases unmatched. Germline CDR1 is SNHLY and CDR2 is FYNNEI. There are 16 residues in the CDR3. Clones were sequenced by immunoSEQ multiplex PCR, and TCRdb holds only the in-frame ones, with some missing. The sample lists about 79,000 clones, 94% occurring once. The V gene is TRBV2, the J gene TRBJ2-1, with 8 bases aligning to TRBD2. This TCR derives from a human donor in good health. Sequencing was carried out using T cells isolated from PBMCs. CDR3 coding DNA: TGTGCCAGCAGGACCCTTACGGGGGGGACCCACAATGAGCAGTTCTTC. It specifies CASRTLTGGTHNEQFF.